This T cell receptor beta chain was identified during a study of CD8 T cells in Susac syndrome (dated by TCRdb to the late 2010s). Some background on the complete study: The study used repertoire sequencing to test whether antigen drove CD8+ T cell activation and differentiation in Susac syndrome. Summary of the overall study and its limitations: The number of individuals in the TCR sequencing and HLA analysis was recognized as being relatively small.

Concerning this clonotype itself: Its antigen remains unidentified. Per-nucleotide qualities are absent, and no much larger clonotype sits a single base away.

High-throughput TCR beta sequencing profiled peripheral blood CD8+ and CD4+ T cells from healthy donors, Susac syndrome patients and multiple sclerosis patients. Healthy donors were age- and sex-matched controls. CD8+ TEMRA cells were enriched by FACS, while bulk CD8+ and CD4+ T cells were purified by magnetic negative isolation. Blood was collected in EDTA tubes and processed within 24 hours, with PBMCs isolated through density gradient centrifugation. PBMCs destined for TCR sequencing were cryopreserved in liquid nitrogen and later thawed in a 37 °C water bath. Purity of sorted or isolated CD4+, CD8+ and CD8+ TEMRA cells was at least 90%. The CDR3 has 13 amino acids, counting the end cysteine and phenylalanine. The CDR3 DNA has 39 bases and is translated from base 1. Sequences SGHDT (CDR1) and YYEEEE (CDR2) are obtained from the germline V gene. V is shortened by 3 bases, J by 9 bases, and the region joining them spans 13 bases.

RNA was extracted with the RNeasy kit and 0.5 to 1 ug was reverse transcribed using random hexamers. The immunoSEQ multiplex PCR assay, covering 54 Vbeta and 13 Jbeta segments, was used to amplify TCR beta CDR3 regions. PCR amplification bias was corrected using a synthetic template baseline for primer optimization and computational correction. Per the original workflow: Reads were assigned to V, D and J genes according to IMGT and analyzed in immunoSEQ Analyzer, with only productive sequences retained. To calculate clonality, Shannon entropy was normalized by log2 of the number of productive unique sequences and then subtracted from one. For each patient and control, public and private clones were evaluated within the 100 most prevalent clones. A clone was defined as Susac-specific if it was absent from the healthy and MS cohorts, from over 1,000 published viral clones and from other ImmuneACCESS disease sequences. Using fastp at Q25 and MiXCR, TCRdb reprocessed the public reads and kept productive beta chains. For every CDR3 protein sequence, its rows merge into one entry that carries the most common genes and DNA. The V and J calls, along with clone size, are taken from TCRdb and not from the paper's own processing. This sample lists approximately 110,000 distinct CDR3 sequences; around 94% were detected once. In total, the top ten clones hold over 0.07% of the sample.

Here the chain combines TRBV5-6 and TRBJ2-1; TRBD1 is possibly the D segment (5 matching bases). The TCR was taken from a human donor in good health. What was sequenced was CD4+ T cells from PBMCs. The CDR3 sequence is CASSSYRLAEQFF. The bases are TGTGCCAGCAGCTCTTACAGGTTAGCTGAGCAGTTCTTC.